A selection of T cell receptor beta chains follows, all from one sample in a study of tumor-infiltrating lymphocytes in oesophageal squamous cell carcinoma. MiXCR, applied by TCRdb to the PCR reads, yields one record per CDR3 protein. The sample yields about 15,000 distinct CDR3 sequences, around 48% seen once. Sample: esophageal tumor tissue. These receptor sequences come from a male donor with esophageal squamous cell carcinoma. Each CDR3 is given with its conserved first and last residue. A D gene is named only where the DNA matches it firmly. Some rows have no size entry. The others give once, few or many, or a class for an expanded clone.

j_call d_call v_call clone_size cdr3_aa cdr3_nt
TRBJ1-6 . TRBV28 large CASTEGSYNSPLHF TGTGCCAGCACGGAAGGCTCCTATAATTCACCCCTCCACTTT
TRBJ2-5 TRBD1 TRBV7-8 few CASSLGTGFFRETQYF TGTGCCAGCAGCCTCGGGACAGGGTTTTTTCGAGAGACCCAGTACTTC
TRBJ2-3 . TRBV7-3 once CASSPLLWGGLDTQYF TGTGCCAGCAGCCCCCTTTTGTGGGGGGGCTTGGATACGCAGTATTTT
TRBJ2-2 . TRBV7-6 few CASSGGRTSTGELFF TGTGCTAGCAGTGGGGGCAGGACAAGCACCGGGGAGCTGTTTTTT
TRBJ2-1 . TRBV7-3 few CASSLNPGPYNEQFF TGTGCCAGCAGCTTAAACCCCGGACCATACAATGAGCAGTTCTTC
TRBJ1-5 . TRBV9 . CASSDHDNQPQHF TGTGCCAGCAGCGATCATGACAATCAGCCCCAGCATTTT
TRBJ2-1 . TRBV7-2 many CASSPPVTRLYNEQFF TGTGCCAGCAGCCCCCCCGTCACTCGCCTGTACAATGAGCAGTTCTTC
TRBJ1-3 . TRBV6-6 medium-sized CASSYGSRNTIYF TGTGCCAGCAGTTACGGGAGTAGAAACACCATATATTTT
TRBJ2-7 . TRBV28 . CASSLQATYNEQYF TGTGCCAGCAGTTTACAGGCCACCTACAATGAGCAGTACTTC
TRBJ2-4 TRBD1 TRBV28 many CASRTGTGGKNIQYF TGTGCCAGCAGAACCGGGACAGGGGGTAAAAACATTCAGTACTTC
TRBJ2-5 TRBD2 TRBV7-6 few CASSLTSGSGCETQYF TGTGCCAGCAGCCTGACTAGCGGGAGTGGATGCGAGACCCAGTACTTC
TRBJ2-5 . TRBV7-9 . CASSPTPANQETQYF TGTGCCAGCAGCCCGACCCCAGCGAACCAAGAGACCCAGTACTTC
TRBJ2-5 . TRBV7-9 medium-sized CASSLARQEETQYF TGTGCCAGCAGCTTAGCGCGACAGGAAGAGACCCAGTACTTC
TRBJ2-1 . TRBV6-1 large CASKVNRATYNEQFF TGTGCCAGCAAAGTCAACAGGGCTACCTACAATGAGCAGTTCTTC
TRBJ2-5 TRBD2 TRBV11-2 . CASSYGGLAGVETQYF TGTGCCAGCAGCTATGGGGGACTAGCGGGAGTCGAGACCCAGTACTTC
TRBJ1-2 . TRBV12-3/TRBV12-4 few CASSFLGLGYTF TGTGCCAGCAGTTTTTTGGGGCTCGGCTACACCTTC
TRBJ2-1 . TRBV12-3/TRBV12-4 . CASSLIGGLSSYNEQFF TGTGCCAGCAGTTTAATTGGGGGACTTAGCTCCTACAATGAGCAGTTCTTC
TRBJ2-1 TRBD2 TRBV7-2 . CASSTRTSGRYNEQFF TGTGCCAGCAGCACTCGGACTAGCGGGAGGTACAATGAGCAGTTCTTC
TRBJ1-1 TRBD1 TRBV7-4 . CASSDRGASTEAFF TGTGCCAGCAGCGACAGGGGTGCGAGCACTGAAGCTTTCTTT
TRBJ2-5 TRBD2 TRBV7-9 . CASSLASGDRAQYF TGTGCCAGCAGCTTAGCTAGCGGGGACCGCGCCCAGTACTTC
TRBJ2-1 TRBD2 TRBV7-2 . CASRFSSGRPNNEQFF TGTGCCAGCAGGTTCTCTAGCGGGAGGCCGAACAATGAGCAGTTCTTC
TRBJ2-7 . TRBV28 many CASSFPTYEQYF TGTGCCAGCAGTTTCCCGACCTACGAGCAGTACTTC
TRBJ2-1 . TRBV6-5 few CASSYSIPGNEGNEQFF TGTGCCAGCAGTTACTCGATCCCCGGGAACGAGGGCAATGAGCAGTTCTTC
TRBJ2-1 . TRBV7-6 few CASSLAIGRRQFF TGTGCCAGCAGCTTAGCTATAGGGAGACGACAGTTCTTC